At least ten counts were recorded for the clone carrying this T cell receptor (beta chain). Via MiXCR, TCRdb re-called the 5' RACE reads, giving one row per CDR3 protein. The sample includes over 30,000 distinct CDR3 sequences, about an eighth of them seen just once. This CDR3 region has 14 residues. CDR1 is MRHNA and CDR2 is SNTAGT in the germline V gene. Deletions cut 1 base from V and 2 bases from J, with 7 bases between. The time point: longitudinal time-point 2. The unsorted libraries originated from 2 million PBMCs that had been stored at -80 C. The data were taken from a study of neurological immune-mediated disorders.

The TCR originated in a woman in her thirties or forties in good health. The specimen sequenced was PBMCs. The rearrangement links TRBV6-4 to TRBJ2-3, with D maybe TRBD1 (6 bases). The CDR3 here is CASSDWDNTDTQYF. Here the CDR3 DNA reads TGTGCCAGCAGTGACTGGGACAACACAGATACGCAGTATTTT.